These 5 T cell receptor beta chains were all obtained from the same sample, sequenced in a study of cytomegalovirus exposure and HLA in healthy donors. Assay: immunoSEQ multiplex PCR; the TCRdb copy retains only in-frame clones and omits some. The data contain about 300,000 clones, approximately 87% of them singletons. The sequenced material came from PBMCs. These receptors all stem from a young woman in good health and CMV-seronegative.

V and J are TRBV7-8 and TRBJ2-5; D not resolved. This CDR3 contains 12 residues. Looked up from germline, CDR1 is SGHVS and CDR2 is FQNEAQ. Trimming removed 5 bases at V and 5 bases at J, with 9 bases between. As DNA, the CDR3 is TGTGCCAGCAGCGAGTGGAGTGAGACCCAGTACTTC. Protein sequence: CASSEWSETQYF.

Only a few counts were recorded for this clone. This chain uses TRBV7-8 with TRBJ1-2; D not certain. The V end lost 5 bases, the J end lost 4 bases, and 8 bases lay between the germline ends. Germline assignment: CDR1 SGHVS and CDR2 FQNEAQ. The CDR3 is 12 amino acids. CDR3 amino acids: CASSPVAYGYTF. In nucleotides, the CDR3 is TGTGCCAGCAGCCCCGTGGCCTATGGCTACACCTTC.

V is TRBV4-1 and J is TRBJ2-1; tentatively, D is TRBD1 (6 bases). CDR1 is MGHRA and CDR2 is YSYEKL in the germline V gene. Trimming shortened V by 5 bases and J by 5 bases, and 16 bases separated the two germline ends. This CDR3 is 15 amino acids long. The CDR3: CASSFRQAPDNEQFF. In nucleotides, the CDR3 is TGCGCCAGCAGCTTCCGACAGGCCCCGGACAATGAGCAGTTCTTC.

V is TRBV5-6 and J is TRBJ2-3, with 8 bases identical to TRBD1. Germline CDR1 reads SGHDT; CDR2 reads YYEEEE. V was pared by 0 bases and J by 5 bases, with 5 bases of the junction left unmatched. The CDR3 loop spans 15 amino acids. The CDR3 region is CASSLEAGGQDTQYF. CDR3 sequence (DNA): TGTGCCAGCAGCTTGGAGGCAGGGGGCCAAGATACGCAGTATTTT.

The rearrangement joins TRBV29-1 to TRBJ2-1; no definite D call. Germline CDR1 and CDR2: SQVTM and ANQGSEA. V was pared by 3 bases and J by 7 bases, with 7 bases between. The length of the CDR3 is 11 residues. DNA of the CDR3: TGCAGCGTTGATTTGCGTAATGAGCAGTTCTTC. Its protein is CSVDLRNEQFF.